This passage covers 23 T cell receptor beta chains from one sample sequenced in a study of blood T cell repertoires in COVID-19. Produced via immunoSEQ multiplex PCR; TCRdb's table is partial and in-frame only. The sample records under 300,000 clones, 75% to 90% being singletons. Sequencing was done on a sample of PBMCs or T cells enriched from blood (not recorded which). Every receptor here comes from a woman in her thirties or forties who had recovered from COVID-19.

The V gene is TRBV4-3, the J gene TRBJ1-2; the match to TRBD1 covers 7 bases. CDR1 is LGHNA and CDR2 is YSLEER in the germline V gene. The length of the CDR3 is 15 residues. V shed 3 bases and J 4 bases; nucleotides not matched to a gene: 8. The CDR3 sequence: CASSQPGQRTYGYTF. The CDR3 region has the DNA TGCGCCAGCAGCCAGCCGGGACAGCGGACCTATGGCTACACCTTC.

This clone was seen a few times. The rearrangement uses TRBV5-1 and TRBJ2-1, with D tentatively TRBD2 (7 bases). The germline V gene has CDR1 SGHRS and CDR2 YFSETQ. V was pared by 3 bases and J by 5 bases, with 18 bases between. This CDR3 has 16 amino acids. CDR3 in amino acids: CASSSDPGGRNNEQFF. The CDR3 bases are TGCGCCAGCAGCTCCGACCCGGGGGGCCGAAACAATGAGCAGTTCTTC.

The rearrangement links TRBV7-3 to TRBJ2-2; TRBD2 matches 13 bases. Germline lookup yields CDR1 SGHTA and CDR2 FQGTGA. This CDR3 comprises 19 residues. After removal of 5 bases from V and 6 bases from J, the junction contained 15 bases not matched to a gene. The CDR3 DNA sequence: TGTGCCAGCAGCGGGACAACCGGGACTAGCGGGACCGCCCCCGGGGAGCTGTTTTTT. Protein: CASSGTTGTSGTAPGELFF.

The chain is built from TRBV2 and TRBJ2-5; 10 nucleotides agree with TRBD2. Germline loops: CDR1 SNHLY, CDR2 FYNNEI. The J segment lost 0 bases and the V segment lost 11 bases, leaving 9 bases of the junction unmatched. The CDR3 is made up of 15 amino acids. CDR3 in DNA: TGTGCCGTGAGAATTAGCGGGAGGTACCAAGAGACCCAGTACTTC. Its protein is CAVRISGRYQETQYF. Complete variable domain (other parts from reference TRBV2 and TRBJ2-5): EPEVTQTPSHQVTQMGQEVILRCVPISNHLYFYWYRQILGQKVEFLVSFYNNEISEKSEIFDDQFSVERPDGSNFTLKIRSTKLEDSAMYFCAVRISGRYQETQYFGPGTRLLVL.

This clone has a handful of counts. The chain recombines TRBV7-2 with TRBJ1-5; no firm D call. Trimming stripped 7 bases from V and 0 bases from J, with 7 bases between. This CDR3 contains 13 residues. Germline CDR1 and CDR2: SGHTA and FQGNSA. The CDR3 coding sequence is TGTGCCAGCACCCTATATAGCAATCAGCCCCAGCATTTT. It is translated as CASTLYSNQPQHF.

J is TRBJ1-2 and V is TRBV28, with 7 bases fitting TRBD1. Germline V gene lookup returns CDR1 MDHEN and CDR2 SYDVKM. The CDR3 spans 15 residues. V lost 5 bases to trimming and J lost 8 bases; unmatched junction nucleotides: 14. CDR3 amino acids: CASSPTDRTSEGYTF. Here the CDR3 DNA reads TGTGCCAGCAGTCCTACGGACAGGACAAGTGAAGGCTACACCTTC.

The V call is TRBV21-1, the J call TRBJ1-2. TRBV21-1 is termed a pseudogene. The CDR3 has 14 amino acids. The CDR3 is CASSARRGNYGYTF. The CDR3 nucleotides are TGTGCCAGCAGCGCTAGACGGGGTAACTATGGCTACACCTTC.

This clone was seen only a few times. The chain joins TRBV7-9 to TRBJ2-1; 8 bases are shared with TRBD1. The trim removed 3 bases at V and 2 bases at J, leaving 6 bases unmatched. This CDR3 region has 16 residues. CDR1 SEHNR and CDR2 FQNEAQ come from the germline V gene (reference sequence). The chain's CDR3 is CASSFQDRDPYNEQFF. The CDR3 region has the DNA TGTGCCAGCAGCTTCCAGGACAGGGACCCCTACAATGAGCAGTTCTTC.

The genes are TRBV4-1 and TRBJ1-5; D is possibly TRBD1 (5 bases). From germline, CDR1 is MGHRA and CDR2 YSYEKL. V lost 6 bases, J lost 9 bases, and 18 bases lay in between. The length of the CDR3 is 14 residues. For the CDR3, the DNA is TGCGCCAGCAGAAGTATTCAGGGCCCACGGCCCCAGCATTTT. Protein: CASRSIQGPRPQHF.

This chain joins TRBV7-9 and TRBJ1-1; 7 positions agree with TRBD1. V lost 0 bases, J lost 4 bases, and 8 bases stayed unmatched. The CDR3 spans 16 residues. Germline V gene data show CDR1 as SEHNR and CDR2 as FQNEAQ (reference sequence). The CDR3 DNA reads as TGTGCCAGCAGCTTAGCGGACAGGTCGTTTGGCACTGAAGCTTTCTTT. This translates into CASSLADRSFGTEAFF.

This chain's CDR3 is CASSQDKGEANYGYTF. CDR3 DNA: TGCGCCAGCAGCCAAGATAAGGGGGAAGCTAACTATGGCTACACCTTC. The chain joins TRBV4-1 to TRBJ1-2; tentatively, D is TRBD1 (6 bases). The germline V and J ends were trimmed by 0 bases and 0 bases, with 11 bases remaining between them. There are 16 residues in the CDR3. Germline V CDR1 and CDR2: MGHRA, YSYEKL.

V gene TRBV4-2 combines with J gene TRBJ2-1, with 8 nucleotides matching TRBD2. The CDR3 runs to 13 residues. V shed 0 bases and J 14 bases; nucleotides not matched to a gene: 6. Germline lookup yields CDR1 LGHNA and CDR2 YNFKEQ. The CDR3 reads CASSQEAGTRKFF. The CDR3 DNA sequence: TGTGCCAGCAGCCAAGAAGCCGGGACTAGGAAGTTCTTC.

This chain joins TRBV5-6 and TRBJ1-1; TRBD1 matches 7 bases. V was clipped by 1 base and J by 10 bases; unmatched bases: 7. The CDR3 consists of 13 residues. Germline V CDR1 and CDR2: SGHDT, YYEEEE. In nucleotides, the CDR3 is TGTGCCAGCAGCTTGTATGGCCCAGGGGGAGCTTTCTTT. It translates to CASSLYGPGGAFF.

The chain carries TRBV7-2 and TRBJ1-1; the D is unclear. This CDR3 comprises 14 residues. Germline V lookup: CDR1 SGHTA, CDR2 FQGNSA. Trimming cost V 4 bases and J 1 base, with 10 bases left between them. CDR3 residues: CASSSVLKNTEAFF. DNA of the CDR3: TGTGCCAGCAGCTCCGTTTTAAAGAACACTGAAGCTTTCTTT.

The chain employs TRBV3-1 (or the pseudogene TRBV3-2) and TRBJ2-3; possibly TRBD2 for D (6 bases). Germline V lookup: CDR1 LGHDT, CDR2 YNNKEL (reference sequence). Trimming cost V 7 bases and J 2 bases, with 13 bases left between them. The CDR3 extends over 14 amino acids. CDR3 sequence reads: CASTGRGNTDTQYF. CDR3 coding DNA: TGTGCCAGCACTGGGCGGGGCAACACAGATACGCAGTATTTT.

The chain uses TRBV23-1 and TRBJ1-1, with 7 bases lining up with TRBD1. TRBV23-1 is an ORF, with its function uncertain. The CDR3 runs 15 residues. Trimming at V came to 6 bases and at J to 0 bases, leaving 7 bases not matched to a gene. CDR3 sequence: CASSRVDRLNTEAFF. DNA of the CDR3: TGCGCCAGCAGCCGTGTGGACAGGTTGAACACTGAAGCTTTCTTT.

V usage is TRBV29-1 and J usage is TRBJ2-7, with D possibly being TRBD1 (5 bases). Trimming left V 4 bases short and J 6 bases short, with 16 bases between. Germline assignment: CDR1 SQVTM and CDR2 ANQGSEA. CDR3 size: 13 residues. The CDR3 sequence: CSVAGRAMSEQYF. The CDR3 region has the DNA TGCAGCGTTGCGGGCAGGGCCATGTCCGAGCAGTACTTC.

V usage is TRBV18 and J usage is TRBJ2-7; 7 nucleotides align to TRBD2. Germline lookup yields CDR1 KGHSH and CDR2 LQKENI. With V trimmed by 3 bases and J by 4 bases, 9 bases remained unmatched. This CDR3 has 15 residues. The CDR3 protein is CASSPEAGRGYEQYF. CDR3 coding DNA: TGTGCCAGCTCACCGGAAGCGGGGCGTGGTTACGAGCAGTACTTC. Drawing the rest from reference TRBV18 and TRBJ2-7, the complete variable domain is NAGVMQNPRHLVRRRGQEARLRCSPMKGHSHVYWYRQLPEEGLKFMVYLQKENIIDESGMPKERFSAEFPKEGPSILRIQQVVRGDSAAYFCASSPEAGRGYEQYFGPGTRLTVT.

The J gene is TRBJ1-5, the V gene TRBV27, with D possibly matching TRBD1 (5 bases). V dropped 8 bases and J dropped 3 bases, with 20 bases sitting between them. This CDR3 is built from 16 residues. Germline values: CDR1 MNHEY, CDR2 SMNVEV (reference sequence). DNA for the CDR3: TGTGCCAGCCGCCCGGGGGGAGGCAGGGCCAATCAGCCCCAGCATTTT. The encoded protein is CASRPGGGRANQPQHF.

The V call is TRBV9, the J call TRBJ1-2; a possible D gene is TRBD1 (6 bases). From germline, CDR1 is SGDLS and CDR2 YYNGEE. V lost 0 bases, J lost 0 bases, and 24 bases lay in between. The CDR3 runs 20 residues. CDR3 loop: CASSVEGITGPSKANYGYTF. For the CDR3, the DNA is TGTGCCAGCAGCGTAGAGGGGATCACAGGGCCATCGAAAGCTAACTATGGCTACACCTTC.

The chain is built from TRBV4-1 and TRBJ2-3, with 8 bases that match TRBD1. V was clipped by 3 bases and J by 8 bases; unmatched bases: 10. This CDR3 contains 15 residues. The germline CDR1 and CDR2 sequences are MGHRA and YSYEKL. The CDR3 loop reads CASSHEDRGLGTQYF. As DNA, the CDR3 is TGCGCCAGCAGCCATGAAGACAGGGGCCTGGGTACGCAGTATTTT.

V is TRBV5-8 and J is TRBJ1-6, with 8 bases that match TRBD1. The CDR3 is 19 amino acids. CDR1 is SGHTS, CDR2 YDEGEE, per germline. Trimming cost V 6 bases and J 1 base; bases outside gene matches: 15. The CDR3 region has the DNA TGTGCCAGCAAGAGCACACAGGGGGTCATTTTTTCCTATAATTCACCCCTCCACTTT. This translates into CASKSTQGVIFSYNSPLHF.

The CDR3 DNA follows: TGTGCCAGCAGCCGGCGGGCCGGCGGAGAGACCCAGTACTTC. Translating it yields CASSRRAGGETQYF. The chain couples TRBV13 to TRBJ2-5; D may be TRBD2 (5 bases). The germline V gene encodes CDR1 PRHDT and CDR2 FYEKMQ (reference sequence). The length of the CDR3 is 14 residues. Trimming took 5 bases from V and 4 from J, leaving 14 bases between them.